The 7 T cell receptor beta chains in this list originate from one sample, sequenced in a study of breast tumors, draining lymph nodes, adjacent tissues. TCRdb itself ran the multiplex PCR reads through MiXCR, one entry per CDR3 protein. The table records 170,000 or so distinct CDR3 sequences, roughly a third of them present only once. Breast cancer patients provided tissue from their axillary draining lymph nodes. Material: axillary lymph node tissue. These receptors were taken from a female donor with breast cancer. Some clones in this sample may be carry-over from other donors' samples.

Turning to this clonotype: This may be a read error, as it is one base from a much larger clone. The rearrangement links TRBV12-3 or TRBV12-4 to TRBJ2-1, with TRBD2 matching 12 bases. The CDR3 has 16 residues. CDR3 region: CASSRGLAGQGNERFF. The CDR3 DNA sequence: TGTGCCAGCAGTCGAGGACTAGCGGGACAAGGCAATGAGCGGTTCTTC.

J is TRBJ1-2 and V is TRBV24-1; D not certain. With 3 bases removed from V and 8 bases from J, the gap between germline ends came to 6 bases. This CDR3 has 11 residues. Looked up from germline, CDR1 is KGHDR and CDR2 is SFDVKD. CDR3 sequence: CATSDQTGYTF. CDR3 nucleotides: TGTGCCACCAGTGATCAGACAGGCTACACCTTC.

This clonotype turned up a few times. The V and J genes are TRBV20-1 and TRBJ1-1; D not certain. The CDR3 extends over 11 amino acids. Trimming took off 4 bases at V and 2 bases at J, with 5 bases between the two ends. Germline assignment: CDR1 DFQATT and CDR2 SNEGSKA (reference sequence). The CDR3 nucleotides are TGCAGTGCTAAGTTCAACACTGAAGCTTTCTTT. It encodes CSAKFNTEAFF.

This clonotype was found many times. This chain connects TRBV7-2 to TRBJ1-2, with D uncertain. This CDR3 has 14 residues. Trimming removed 1 base from V and 3 bases from J, with 9 bases in between. Per the germline V gene, CDR1 is SGHTA and CDR2 is FQGNSA. CDR3 DNA: TGTGCCAGCAGCTTAGAAGGCCGTTACTATGGCTACACCTTC. Protein sequence: CASSLEGRYYGYTF.

This clonotype was observed many times. This sequence joins TRBV10-1 and TRBJ2-7; 8 nucleotides line up with TRBD2. The trim removed 7 bases at V and 2 bases at J, leaving 7 bases unmatched. The CDR3 contains 14 residues. CDR1 and CDR2 from the germline V gene are WNHNN and SYGVQD (reference sequence). The CDR3 nucleotides are TGCGCCAGCAATGGGACTAGTCAAGCCTACGAGCAGTACTTC. Translation: CASNGTSQAYEQYF.

The chain employs TRBV6-6 and TRBJ1-2, with 8 bases aligning to TRBD1. The CDR3 spans 13 residues. The trim removed 4 bases at V and 8 bases at J, leaving 6 bases unmatched. Germline lookup yields CDR1 MNHNY and CDR2 SVGAGI (reference sequence). This CDR3 is CASSFGQGGGYTF. The CDR3 DNA reads as TGTGCCAGCAGTTTCGGACAGGGAGGCGGCTACACCTTC.

Many counts were recorded for this clonotype. This sequence joins TRBV11-2 and TRBJ2-7, with D possibly matching TRBD1 (5 bases). CDR1 and CDR2 from the germline V gene are SGHAT and FQNNGV. This CDR3 comprises 15 residues. V was cut by 5 bases and J by 2 bases, with 16 bases left in between. CDR3 coding DNA: TGTGCCAGCAGCGGATTGACAGTAGCCCCCTACGAGCAGTACTTC. Protein product: CASSGLTVAPYEQYF.